This entry lists 31 T cell receptor beta chains sequenced from one sample in a study of T cell responses to AZD1222 COVID-19 vaccine. The method was immunoSEQ multiplex PCR; TCRdb's version includes in-frame clones alone and lacks a portion of them. This sample has 120,000 or so clones, with around 92% found just once. Specimen: peripheral blood, collected on day 0 of AZD1222 vaccination. The origin of the receptors is an adult in good health.

CDR3 region: CASSYDTGGSYEQYF. The DNA of the CDR3 is TGCGCCAGCAGTTATGATACAGGGGGCTCCTACGAGCAGTACTTC. The rearrangement uses TRBV5-1 and TRBJ2-7; 8 nucleotides align to TRBD1. The CDR3 is 15 amino acids. V shed 5 bases, J shed 0 bases, and the junction held 7 bases outside the gene matches. Germline loops: CDR1 SGHRS, CDR2 YFSETQ.

The gene calls are TRBV30 and TRBJ2-5; D is unresolved. The CDR3 has 13 residues. V gave up 2 bases and J gave up 5 bases, with 12 bases separating them. Germline CDR1 is GTSNPN and CDR2 is SVGIG (reference sequence). This chain's CDR3 is CAWSQVEGETQYF. CDR3 bases: TGTGCCTGGAGTCAGGTCGAAGGGGAGACCCAGTACTTC.

The chain is built from TRBV19 and TRBJ1-1; 9 bases fit TRBD1. Germline lookup yields CDR1 LNHDA and CDR2 SQIVND (reference sequence). The CDR3 has 13 amino acids. Trimming took 8 bases from V and 1 from J; bases not matched to a gene: 2. CDR3 bases: TGTGCCAGTGGGGGACAGGGGAACACTGAAGCTTTCTTT. This encodes CASGGQGNTEAFF.

V and J are TRBV5-6 and TRBJ2-1, with unresolved D. V was clipped by 4 bases and J by 7 bases, with 18 bases between them. CDR1 is SGHDT and CDR2 is YYEEEE in the germline V gene. The CDR3 is made up of 15 amino acids. The CDR3 spells CASSTKDRVRNEQFF. Written as DNA, the CDR3 is TGTGCCAGCAGCACCAAGGACCGGGTTCGGAATGAGCAGTTCTTC.

This sequence joins TRBV28 and TRBJ1-5; D gene ambiguous. The germline V and J ends were trimmed by 5 bases and 5 bases, with 4 bases remaining between them. Per germline, CDR1 MDHEN and CDR2 SYDVKM. This CDR3 contains 11 residues. In DNA, the CDR3 is TGTGCCAGCAGTGCGTATCAGCCCCAGCATTTT. This encodes CASSAYQPQHF. Based on the CDR3 plus reference TRBV28 and TRBJ1-5, the full variable domain is DVKVTQSSRYLVKRTGEKVFLECVQDMDHENMFWYRQDPGLGLRLIYFSYDVKMKEKGDIPEGYSVSREKKERFSLILESASTNQTSMYLCASSAYQPQHFGDGTRLSIL.

The rearrangement links TRBV6-5 to TRBJ1-2; no clear D gene. Germline CDR1 and CDR2: MNHEY and SVGAGI. This CDR3 is built from 15 residues. V was trimmed by 2 bases and J by 8 bases, leaving 18 bases between them. The CDR3 loop is CASSYLGRRATGYTF. CDR3 in DNA: TGTGCCAGCAGTTACCTGGGCAGGAGAGCAACGGGCTACACCTTC.

The chain couples TRBV30 to TRBJ1-2; 8 bases map to TRBD1. Germline V CDR1 and CDR2: GTSNPN, SVGIG (reference sequence). This CDR3 contains 13 residues. Germline trimming cut 2 bases from V and 5 bases from J; bases unmatched to any gene: 4. The CDR3 protein is CAWSPRGHYGYTF. CDR3 sequence (DNA): TGTGCCTGGAGTCCCAGGGGGCATTATGGCTACACCTTC.

This clone was found once. This chain joins TRBV11-2 and TRBJ2-7, with D possibly matching TRBD2 (6 bases). The CDR3 has 15 amino acids. With 8 bases removed from V and 7 bases from J, the gap between germline ends came to 24 bases. CDR1 is SGHAT and CDR2 is FQNNGV in the germline V gene. For the CDR3, the DNA is TGTGCCAGCGTTCTGGACTTTTTTCCCCGGGGGGAGCAGTACTTC. Translating it yields CASVLDFFPRGEQYF.

The chain joins TRBV3-1 (or the pseudogene TRBV3-2) to TRBJ1-2; D is unclear. Germline CDR1 LGHDT, CDR2 YNNKEL (reference sequence). The V gene lost 2 bases and the J gene lost 4 bases, with 14 bases spanning the gap. The CDR3 length is 15 residues. CDR3 DNA sequence: TGTGCCAGCAGCCAACAATTGGCAGTGGGCTATGGCTACACCTTC. Its protein product is CASSQQLAVGYGYTF.

The genes are TRBV6-6 and TRBJ2-7, with a possible D match to TRBD1 (5 bases). With 1 base removed from V and 6 bases from J, the gap between germline ends came to 16 bases. This CDR3 has 15 residues. The V gene's germline CDR1 is MNHNY and CDR2 SVGAGI (reference sequence). The CDR3 nucleotides are TGTGCCAGCAGTTACTACACGACAGCCAAGGGCGAGCAGTACTTC. It translates to CASSYYTTAKGEQYF.

The rearrangement joins TRBV21-1 to TRBJ2-3; the table gives TRBD2 as D, unverified against the DNA. TRBV21-1 is described as a pseudogene. The CDR3 runs to 15 residues. The CDR3 bases are TGTGCCAGCAGCAAAACTAGCGGGGGGGCAGATACGCAGTATTTT. Residues: CASSKTSGGADTQYF.

The chain employs TRBV27 and TRBJ2-7; either TRBD1 or TRBD2 may fit D (5 bases each). The CDR3 totals 13 residues. Germline V lookup: CDR1 MNHEY, CDR2 SMNVEV (reference sequence). The germline V and J ends were trimmed by 6 bases and 3 bases, with 12 bases remaining between them. The CDR3 DNA reads TGTGCCAGCAGCCCCGGGGCCCACTACGAGCAGTACTTC. Residues: CASSPGAHYEQYF.

The V call is TRBV19, the J call TRBJ1-5; D unresolved. The V and J ends lost 7 bases and 6 bases respectively, with 13 bases between them. The CDR3 has 13 residues. Germline V gives CDR1 LNHDA, CDR2 SQIVND (reference sequence). CDR3 amino acids: CASKGGLSQPQHF. CDR3 in DNA: TGTGCCAGTAAGGGAGGGCTCTCTCAGCCCCAGCATTTT.

The V gene is TRBV6-5, the J gene TRBJ1-2; D is perhaps TRBD1 (5 bases). Deletions cut 11 bases from V and 2 bases from J, with 12 bases between. The CDR3 runs to 12 residues. Looked up from germline, CDR1 is MNHEY and CDR2 is SVGAGI. The CDR3 DNA is TGTGCCGGCCGGGACGGAAACTATGGCTACACCTTC. Translated: CAGRDGNYGYTF.

The CDR3 DNA reads TGTGCCAGTAAAGGGGGAGACTATGGCTACACCTTC. Translated, it gives CASKGGDYGYTF. The rearrangement links TRBV10-3 to TRBJ1-2; perhaps TRBD1 as D (6 bases). The CDR3 loop spans 12 amino acids. The V end was cut by 10 bases, the J end by 3 bases, with 12 bases between. Germline-derived CDR1 and CDR2 are ENHRY and SYGVKD.

The CDR3 is CASRDFLAWGPDNYGYTF. In DNA, the CDR3 is TGTGCCAGCCGAGATTTCCTCGCTTGGGGGCCCGATAACTATGGCTACACCTTC. This chain links TRBV7-9 with TRBJ1-2; TRBD1 might be the D (6 bases). There are 18 residues in the CDR3. The germline V gene has CDR1 SEHNR and CDR2 FQNEAQ (reference sequence). V lost 8 bases, J lost 1 base, and 26 bases lay in between.

J is TRBJ1-1 and V is TRBV2, with TRBD1 as a possible D gene (5 bases). Germline assignment: CDR1 SNHLY and CDR2 FYNNEI. Between the trimmed V and J ends, which lost 2 bases and 4 bases, there was a span of 11 bases. The CDR3 runs to 14 residues. CDR3 protein: CASSELGEGTEAFF. The CDR3 DNA sequence: TGTGCCAGCAGTGAATTGGGGGAAGGCACTGAAGCTTTCTTT.

This clone was counted a few times. The V and J genes are TRBV7-7 and TRBJ2-7, with a tentative D call TRBD2 (6 bases). This CDR3 is 14 amino acids long. Between the trimmed V and J ends, which lost 6 bases and 3 bases, there was a span of 15 bases. The germline gives CDR1 SSHAT, CDR2 FNYEAQ (reference sequence). CDR3 sequence reads: CASSPAGGGYEQYF. CDR3 in DNA: TGTGCCAGCAGTCCCGCCGGGGGAGGCTACGAGCAGTACTTC. The full variable domain, with the rest looked up from reference TRBV7-7 and TRBJ2-7, is GAGVSQSPRYKVTKRGQDVTLRCDPISSHATLYWYQQALGQGPEFLTYFNYEAQPDKSGLPSDRFSAERPEGSISTLTIQRTEQRDSAMYRCASSPAGGGYEQYFGPGTRLTVT.

This clone has a single count. The chain is built from TRBV9 and TRBJ2-7; 10 nucleotides agree with TRBD2. The CDR3 consists of 14 residues. V lost 4 bases, J lost 3 bases, and 4 bases stayed unmatched. The germline V gene encodes CDR1 SGDLS and CDR2 YYNGEE. Here the CDR3 reads CASSTGTSDYEQYF. In nucleotides, the CDR3 is TGTGCCAGCAGCACAGGGACTAGCGACTACGAGCAGTACTTC.

The chain carries TRBV7-8 and TRBJ1-5; D remains ambiguous. The CDR3 is 17 amino acids. Per the germline V gene, CDR1 is SGHVS and CDR2 is FQNEAQ. V was clipped by 0 bases and J by 7 bases, with 19 bases between them. Here the CDR3 reads CASSLASGTSGLQPQHF. The DNA for the CDR3 is TGTGCCAGCAGCTTAGCGAGTGGAACGTCCGGGCTCCAGCCCCAGCATTTT.

The rearrangement uses TRBV12-3 or TRBV12-4 and TRBJ1-1; D call uncertain. The CDR3 consists of 12 residues. V dropped 3 bases and J dropped 7 bases, with 9 bases sitting between them. DNA for the CDR3: TGTGCCAGCAGTTTTAATTTGGATGAAGCTTTCTTT. Its translation is CASSFNLDEAFF.

The chain uses TRBV5-6 and TRBJ1-1; 7 nucleotides line up with TRBD1. V trimming: 0 bases; J trimming: 5 bases; junction bases outside the gene matches: 7. The CDR3 length is 15 residues. Looked up from germline, CDR1 is SGHDT and CDR2 is YYEEEE. The CDR3 DNA reads TGTGCCAGCAGCTTGGATGGCAGGGGGAATACTGAAGCTTTCTTT. Its translation: CASSLDGRGNTEAFF.

Only one count was recorded for this clone. The chain uses TRBV19 and TRBJ2-2, with a tentative D call TRBD2 (5 bases). The length of the CDR3 is 19 residues. The germline gives CDR1 LNHDA, CDR2 SQIVND (reference sequence). With 6 bases removed from V and 1 base from J, the gap between germline ends came to 24 bases. This chain's CDR3 is CASRPRFIPRRENTGELFF. In DNA, the CDR3 is TGTGCCAGTAGACCCAGATTTATCCCACGACGGGAGAACACCGGGGAGCTGTTTTTT. The full variable domain, its missing parts supplied by reference TRBV19 and TRBJ2-2, is DGGITQSPKYLFRKEGQNVTLSCEQNLNHDAMYWYRQDPGQGLRLIYYSQIVNDFQKGDIAEGYSVSREKKESFPLTVTSAQKNPTAFYLCASRPRFIPRRENTGELFFGEGSRLTVL.

This clone occurred once. V and J are TRBV4-1 and TRBJ2-2; tentative D call: TRBD1 (6 bases). V lost 4 bases and J lost 1, with 10 bases in between. The CDR3 length is 15 residues. Germline loops: CDR1 MGHRA, CDR2 YSYEKL. This chain's CDR3 is CASSLRDKNTGELFF. The CDR3 DNA sequence: TGCGCCAGCAGCCTCCGGGACAAGAACACCGGGGAGCTGTTTTTT.

This clone was detected once. The CDR3 DNA reads TGTGCCAGCAGCTTAGAGGTTGGGGCAAGGAATTCACCCCTCCACTTT. Translating it yields CASSLEVGARNSPLHF. The chain recombines TRBV7-2 with TRBJ1-6; tentatively, D is TRBD1 (5 bases). CDR1 is SGHTA, CDR2 FQGNSA, per germline. The V and J ends lost 1 base and 7 bases respectively, with 14 bases between them. The CDR3 totals 16 residues.

This sequence joins TRBV28 and TRBJ1-2; 8 nucleotides match TRBD1. J lost 6 bases, V lost 6 bases, and 12 bases had no gene match. The CDR3 contains 15 residues. CDR1 is MDHEN and CDR2 is SYDVKM in the germline V gene. The CDR3 coding sequence is TGTGCCAGCAGCGTCTCTGGACAGGGTGACGATGGCTACACCTTC. It is translated as CASSVSGQGDDGYTF.

The chain recombines TRBV5-4 with TRBJ1-1, with TRBD1 as a possible D gene (5 bases). The V and J ends lost 2 bases and 4 bases respectively, with 18 bases between them. The germline V gene encodes CDR1 SGHNT and CDR2 YYREEE (reference sequence). The CDR3 extends over 16 amino acids. The CDR3, as DNA: TGTGCCAGCAGCTTCCCTGGTGGGGGGGTGGGCACTGAAGCTTTCTTT. Protein product: CASSFPGGGVGTEAFF. Using reference TRBV5-4 and TRBJ1-1 for the parts outside the CDR3, the full variable domain is ETGVTQSPTHLIKTRGQQVTLRCSSQSGHNTVSWYQQALGQGPQFIFQYYREEENGRGNFPPRFSGLQFPNYSSELNVNALELDDSALYLCASSFPGGGVGTEAFFGQGTRLTVV.

This clone was observed once. The chain links TRBV11-2 to TRBJ1-3; D is ambiguous. Germline values: CDR1 SGHAT, CDR2 FQNNGV. Trimming took off 3 bases at V and 0 bases at J, with 9 bases between the two ends. The CDR3 extends over 15 amino acids. CDR3 region: CASSFQRDSGNTIYF. The CDR3, as DNA: TGTGCCAGCAGCTTTCAGAGGGACTCTGGAAACACCATATATTTT.

The chain is built from TRBV6-5 and TRBJ1-1; D remains unclear. Per the germline V gene, CDR1 is MNHEY and CDR2 is SVGAGI. CDR3 length: 13 amino acids. The ends were cut back, 10 bases at V and 0 bases at J, with 12 bases in the middle. The CDR3 region is CATTDNMNTEAFF. CDR3 DNA: TGTGCCACCACAGACAACATGAACACTGAAGCTTTCTTT.

The chain links TRBV6-6 to TRBJ1-3; 7 nucleotides align to TRBD1. The CDR3 is 16 amino acids. Germline CDR1 is MNHNY and CDR2 is SVGAGI (reference sequence). V was clipped by 8 bases and J by 0 bases; unmatched bases: 10. CDR3: CASGYTGVLSGNTIYF. CDR3 in DNA: TGTGCCAGCGGGTATACAGGGGTCCTCTCTGGAAACACCATATATTTT.

This sequence joins TRBV18 and TRBJ1-1; D remains ambiguous. This CDR3 is 15 amino acids long. Germline CDR1 reads KGHSH; CDR2 reads LQKENI. Deletions cut 3 bases from V and 0 bases from J, with 11 bases between. The CDR3 DNA follows: TGTGCCAGCTCACCTTCGACAAATATGAACACTGAAGCTTTCTTT. It yields the protein CASSPSTNMNTEAFF.